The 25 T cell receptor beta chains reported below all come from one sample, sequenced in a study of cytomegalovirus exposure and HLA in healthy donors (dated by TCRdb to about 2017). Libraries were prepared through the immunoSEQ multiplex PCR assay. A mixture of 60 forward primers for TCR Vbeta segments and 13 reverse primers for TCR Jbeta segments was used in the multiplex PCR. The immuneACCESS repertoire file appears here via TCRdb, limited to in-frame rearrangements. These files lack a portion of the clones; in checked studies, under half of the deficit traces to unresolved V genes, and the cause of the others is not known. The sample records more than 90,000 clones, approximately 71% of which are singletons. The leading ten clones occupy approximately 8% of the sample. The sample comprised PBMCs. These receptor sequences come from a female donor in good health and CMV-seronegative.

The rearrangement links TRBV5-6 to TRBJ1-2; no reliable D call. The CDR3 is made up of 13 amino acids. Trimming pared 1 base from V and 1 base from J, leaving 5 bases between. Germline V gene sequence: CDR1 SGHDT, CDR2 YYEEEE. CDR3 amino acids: CASSLRGNYGYTF. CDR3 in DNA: TGTGCCAGCAGCTTGCGGGGTAACTATGGCTACACCTTC.

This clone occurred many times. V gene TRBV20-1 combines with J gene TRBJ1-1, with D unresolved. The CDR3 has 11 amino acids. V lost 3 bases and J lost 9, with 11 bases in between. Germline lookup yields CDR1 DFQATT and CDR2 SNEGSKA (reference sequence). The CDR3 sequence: CSASRETQAFF. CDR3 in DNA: TGCAGTGCTAGTCGGGAGACCCAAGCTTTCTTT.

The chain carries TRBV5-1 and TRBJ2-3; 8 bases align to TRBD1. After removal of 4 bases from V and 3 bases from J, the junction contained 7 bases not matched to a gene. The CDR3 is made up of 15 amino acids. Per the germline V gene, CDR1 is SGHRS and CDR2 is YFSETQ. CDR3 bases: TGCGCCAGCAGCAGGACAGGGTCCGTAACAGATACGCAGTATTTT. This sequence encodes CASSRTGSVTDTQYF. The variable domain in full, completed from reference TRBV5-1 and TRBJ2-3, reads KAGVTQTPRYLIKTRGQQVTLSCSPISGHRSVSWYQQTPGQGLQFLFEYFSETQRNKGNFPGRFSGRQFSNSRSEMNVSTLELGDSALYLCASSRTGSVTDTQYFGPGTRLTVL.

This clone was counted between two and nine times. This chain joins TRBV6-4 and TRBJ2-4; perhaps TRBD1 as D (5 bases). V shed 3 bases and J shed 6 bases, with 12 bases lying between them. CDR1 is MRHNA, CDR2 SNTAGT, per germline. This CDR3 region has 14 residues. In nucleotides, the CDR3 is TGTGCCAGCAGTGAAGGAACAGGAGCAAACATTCAGTACTTC. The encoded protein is CASSEGTGANIQYF.

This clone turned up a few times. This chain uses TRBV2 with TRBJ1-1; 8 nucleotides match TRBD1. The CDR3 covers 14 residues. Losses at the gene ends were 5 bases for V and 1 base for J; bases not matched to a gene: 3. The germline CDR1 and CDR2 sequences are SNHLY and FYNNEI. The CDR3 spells CASSRQGSNTEAFF. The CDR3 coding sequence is TGTGCCAGCAGTCGACAGGGGTCGAACACTGAAGCTTTCTTT.

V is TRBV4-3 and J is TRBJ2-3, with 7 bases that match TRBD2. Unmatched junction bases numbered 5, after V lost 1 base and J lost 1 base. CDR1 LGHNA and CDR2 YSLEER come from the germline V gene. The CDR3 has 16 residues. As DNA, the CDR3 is TGCGCCAGCAGCCAAGGGGCTAGCGGAGGCACAGATACGCAGTATTTT. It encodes CASSQGASGGTDTQYF.

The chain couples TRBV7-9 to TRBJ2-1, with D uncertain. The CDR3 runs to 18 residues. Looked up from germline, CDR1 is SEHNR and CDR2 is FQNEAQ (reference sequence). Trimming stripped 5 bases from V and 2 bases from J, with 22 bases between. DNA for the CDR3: TGTGCCAGCAGCCAAGCATTATGGCAGGAAACCACCTACAATGAGCAGTTCTTC. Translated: CASSQALWQETTYNEQFF.

The CDR3 region has the DNA TGTGCCAGCAGCTCTCCCCCCGGGACTAGCACCGGGGAGCTGTTTTTT. Amino acids: CASSSPPGTSTGELFF. This chain connects TRBV28 to TRBJ2-2, with TRBD2 identical over 8 bases. Trimming removed 6 bases from V and 4 bases from J; junction bases left unmatched: 10. Germline V gene data show CDR1 as MDHEN and CDR2 as SYDVKM. The CDR3 sequence is 16 residues long.

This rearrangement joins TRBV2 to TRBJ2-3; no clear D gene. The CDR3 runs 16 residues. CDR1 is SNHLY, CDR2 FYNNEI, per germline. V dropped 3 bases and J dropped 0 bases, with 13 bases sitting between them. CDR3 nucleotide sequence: TGTGCCAGCAGTGAGTTCAACAGCCAGAGCACAGATACGCAGTATTTT. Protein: CASSEFNSQSTDTQYF.

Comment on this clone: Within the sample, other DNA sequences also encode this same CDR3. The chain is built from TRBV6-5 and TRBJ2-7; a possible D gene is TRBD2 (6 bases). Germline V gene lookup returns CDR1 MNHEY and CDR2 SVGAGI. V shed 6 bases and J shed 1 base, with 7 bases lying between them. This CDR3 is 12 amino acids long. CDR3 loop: CASRGGSYEQYF. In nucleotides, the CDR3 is TGTGCCAGCAGGGGGGGTTCCTACGAGCAGTACTTC.

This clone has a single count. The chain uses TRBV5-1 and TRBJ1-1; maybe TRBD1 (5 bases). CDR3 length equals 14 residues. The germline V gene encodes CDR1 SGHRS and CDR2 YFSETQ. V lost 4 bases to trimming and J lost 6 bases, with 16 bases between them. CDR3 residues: CASSLDWGGPEAFF. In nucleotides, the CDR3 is TGCGCCAGCAGCCTGGACTGGGGGGGTCCTGAAGCTTTCTTT.

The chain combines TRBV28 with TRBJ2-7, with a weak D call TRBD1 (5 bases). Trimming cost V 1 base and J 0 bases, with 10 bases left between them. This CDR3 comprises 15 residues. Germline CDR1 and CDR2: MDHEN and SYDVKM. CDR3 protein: CASSLLRTHSYEQYF. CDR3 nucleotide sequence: TGTGCCAGCAGTTTATTGAGGACACACTCCTACGAGCAGTACTTC.

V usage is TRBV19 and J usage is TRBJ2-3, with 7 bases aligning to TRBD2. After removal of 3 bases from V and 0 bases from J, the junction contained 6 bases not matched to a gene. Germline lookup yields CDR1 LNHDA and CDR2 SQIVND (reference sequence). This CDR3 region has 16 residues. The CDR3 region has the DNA TGTGCCAGTAGTATGTCAGGGAGGGCTAGCACAGATACGCAGTATTTT. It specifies CASSMSGRASTDTQYF.

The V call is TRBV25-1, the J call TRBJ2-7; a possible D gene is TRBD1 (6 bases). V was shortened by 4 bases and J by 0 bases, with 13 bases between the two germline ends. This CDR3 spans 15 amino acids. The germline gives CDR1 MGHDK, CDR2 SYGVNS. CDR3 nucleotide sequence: TGTGCCAGCAGTGCTCGACAGGTGAGCTCCTACGAGCAGTACTTC. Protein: CASSARQVSSYEQYF.

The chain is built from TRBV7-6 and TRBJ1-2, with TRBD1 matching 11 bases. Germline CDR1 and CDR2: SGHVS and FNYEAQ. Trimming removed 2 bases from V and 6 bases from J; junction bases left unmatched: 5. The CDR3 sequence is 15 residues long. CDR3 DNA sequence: TGTGCCAGCAGCTTAACCCCGGGACAGGGGGATGGCTACACCTTC. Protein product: CASSLTPGQGDGYTF.

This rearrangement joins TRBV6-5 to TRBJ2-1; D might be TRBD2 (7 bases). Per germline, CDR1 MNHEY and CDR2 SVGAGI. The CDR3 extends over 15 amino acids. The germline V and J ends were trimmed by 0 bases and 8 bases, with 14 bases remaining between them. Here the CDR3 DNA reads TGTGCCAGCAGTTACTCAGGGGGAGGGACGGATGAGCAGTTCTTC. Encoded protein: CASSYSGGGTDEQFF.

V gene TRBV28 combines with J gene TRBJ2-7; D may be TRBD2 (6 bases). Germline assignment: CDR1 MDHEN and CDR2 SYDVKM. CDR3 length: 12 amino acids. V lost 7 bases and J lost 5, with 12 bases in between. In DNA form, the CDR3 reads TGTGCCAGCACGCAGCGGAGGGACGAGCAGTACTTC. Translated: CASTQRRDEQYF.

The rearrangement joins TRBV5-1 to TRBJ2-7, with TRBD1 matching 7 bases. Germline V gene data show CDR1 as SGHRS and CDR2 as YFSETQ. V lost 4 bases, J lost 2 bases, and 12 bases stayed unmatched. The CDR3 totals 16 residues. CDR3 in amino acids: CASSRQGKTAAYEQYF. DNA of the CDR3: TGCGCCAGCAGCCGACAGGGAAAAACAGCAGCCTACGAGCAGTACTTC.

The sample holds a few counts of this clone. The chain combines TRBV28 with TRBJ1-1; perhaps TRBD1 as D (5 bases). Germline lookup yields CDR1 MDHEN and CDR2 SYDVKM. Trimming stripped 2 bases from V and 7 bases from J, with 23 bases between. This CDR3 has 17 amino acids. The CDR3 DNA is TGTGCCAGCAGTTTACCCACCGGGGGAGGGGTTACTTTTGAAGCTTTCTTT. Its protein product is CASSLPTGGGVTFEAFF.

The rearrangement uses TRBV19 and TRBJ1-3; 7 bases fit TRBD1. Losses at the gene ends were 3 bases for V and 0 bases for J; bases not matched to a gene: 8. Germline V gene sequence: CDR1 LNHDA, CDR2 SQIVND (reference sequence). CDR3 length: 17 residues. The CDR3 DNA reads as TGTGCCAGTAGTATCGCCGGGACAGCGATCTCTGGAAACACCATATATTTT. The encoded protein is CASSIAGTAISGNTIYF.

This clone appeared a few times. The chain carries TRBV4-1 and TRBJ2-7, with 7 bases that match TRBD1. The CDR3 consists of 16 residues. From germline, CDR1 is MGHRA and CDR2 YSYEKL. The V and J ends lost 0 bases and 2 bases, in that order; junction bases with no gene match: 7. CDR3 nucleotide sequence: TGCGCCAGCAGCCAAGAGAGGACAGGTTCGACCTACGAGCAGTACTTC. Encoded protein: CASSQERTGSTYEQYF.

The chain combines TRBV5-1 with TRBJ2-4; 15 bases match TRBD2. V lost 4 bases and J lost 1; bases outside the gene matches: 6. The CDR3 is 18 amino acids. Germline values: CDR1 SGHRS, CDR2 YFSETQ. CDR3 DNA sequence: TGCGCCAGCAGCACCTGGACTAGCGGGGGGGCCGCCAAAAACATTCAGTACTTC. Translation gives CASSTWTSGGAAKNIQYF.

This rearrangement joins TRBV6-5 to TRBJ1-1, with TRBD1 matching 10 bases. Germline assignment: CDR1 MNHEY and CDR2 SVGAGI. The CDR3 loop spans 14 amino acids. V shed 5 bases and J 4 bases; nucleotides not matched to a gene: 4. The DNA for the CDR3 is TGTGCCAGCAGTCTGGGACAGGGGACCACTGAAGCTTTCTTT. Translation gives CASSLGQGTTEAFF.

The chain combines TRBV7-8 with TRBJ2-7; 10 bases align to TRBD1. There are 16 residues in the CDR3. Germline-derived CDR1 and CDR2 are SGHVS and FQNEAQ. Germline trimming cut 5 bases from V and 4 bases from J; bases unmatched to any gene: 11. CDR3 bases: TGTGCCAGCAGCGCGGTCCGGGGGACAGGGGAATACGAGCAGTACTTC. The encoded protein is CASSAVRGTGEYEQYF. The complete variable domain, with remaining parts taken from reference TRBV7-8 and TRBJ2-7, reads GAGVSQSPRYKVAKRGQDVALRCDPISGHVSLFWYQQALGQGPEFLTYFQNEAQLDKSGLPSDRFFAERPEGSVSTLKIQRTQQEDSAVYLCASSAVRGTGEYEQYFGPGTRLTVT.

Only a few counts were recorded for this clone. CDR3 amino acids: CASSPLEGGYTF. The CDR3 coding sequence is TGTGCCAGTAGCCCTCTGGAGGGTGGCTACACCTTC. The chain combines TRBV19 with TRBJ1-2, with D unresolved. V lost 6 bases and J lost 7, with 12 bases in between. This CDR3 is 12 amino acids long. The V gene's germline CDR1 is LNHDA and CDR2 SQIVND (reference sequence).